The 10 T cell receptor beta chains presented below share a single source sample, sequenced in a study of blood T cell repertoires in COVID-19 (TCRdb year 2020). Library preparation was by the immunoSEQ multiplex PCR assay. The table comes from immuneACCESS by way of TCRdb, which keeps in-frame sequences with V and J called. Part of the clones is missing from these tables; in studies checked, under half for an unresolved V gene and the rest for unknown reasons. The sample profile shows 300,000 to 450,000 clones; approximately 86% of them were found once. Together, the top ten hold roughly 3.1% of the sample. Sequenced input: peripheral blood. The receptors come from a human donor in a cohort sampled during active COVID-19.

The count of this clone is one. The V and J genes are TRBV4-1 and TRBJ1-2, with 10 bases identical to TRBD1. V trimming: 0 bases; J trimming: 4 bases; junction bases outside the gene matches: 5. CDR3 size: 16 residues. The V gene's germline CDR1 is MGHRA and CDR2 YSYEKL. CDR3 DNA sequence: TGCGCCAGCAGCCAAGAAAGGACAGGGGGGGCCTATGGCTACACCTTC. This sequence encodes CASSQERTGGAYGYTF.

This clone was counted a single time. The chain is built from TRBV7-8 and TRBJ2-2; 9 positions agree with TRBD1. V shed 2 bases and J 3 bases; nucleotides not matched to a gene: 4. The germline CDR1 and CDR2 sequences are SGHVS and FQNEAQ. This CDR3 comprises 16 residues. The CDR3, as DNA: TGTGCCAGCAGCTTAAGGGACAGGGTGGACACCGGGGAGCTGTTTTTT. It encodes CASSLRDRVDTGELFF.

This chain uses TRBV3-1 (or the pseudogene TRBV3-2) with TRBJ1-4, with TRBD1 identical over 8 bases. Germline loops: CDR1 LGHDT, CDR2 YNNKEL (reference sequence). The CDR3 covers 15 residues. V gave up 2 bases and J gave up 8 bases; unmatched junction bases: 7. The CDR3: CASSQSGQANEKLFF. DNA of the CDR3: TGTGCCAGCAGCCAATCGGGACAGGCGAACGAAAAACTGTTTTTT.

This clone is a singleton in its sample. The chain uses TRBV28 and TRBJ2-7; 7 bases map to TRBD2. Unmatched junction bases numbered 3, after V lost 6 bases and J lost 1 base. Germline CDR1 and CDR2: MDHEN and SYDVKM. CDR3 length: 13 amino acids. The CDR3 here is CASRTGGSYEQYF. In nucleotides, the CDR3 is TGTGCCAGCAGGACGGGAGGATCCTACGAGCAGTACTTC.

To note about this clone: In the same sample, other DNA sequences code for this CDR3. The rearrangement uses TRBV10-3 and TRBJ2-1, with TRBD2 identical over 9 bases. Losses at the gene ends were 8 bases for V and 10 bases for J; bases not matched to a gene: 9. The CDR3 runs 13 residues. Germline values: CDR1 ENHRY, CDR2 SYGVKD. The CDR3 DNA reads TGTGCCATCGGGGCGGGAGGGCCTGGGGAGCAGTTCTTC. Translating gives CAIGAGGPGEQFF.

This clone is a singleton in its sample. The chain links TRBV5-5 to TRBJ1-2, with D uncertain. Deletions cut 1 base from V and 7 bases from J, with 20 bases between. Germline assignment: CDR1 SGHKS and CDR2 YYEKEE (reference sequence). This CDR3 is 16 amino acids long. The DNA for the CDR3 is TGTGCCAGCAGCTTGTTATCCGGCGGGCAGGTCGGTGGCTACACCTTC. This gives the protein CASSLLSGGQVGGYTF.

V and J are TRBV5-4 and TRBJ2-2; weak D call: TRBD2 (6 bases). The CDR3 is 17 amino acids. V lost 2 bases and J 1 base, leaving 15 bases between the germline ends. Germline CDR1 SGHNT, CDR2 YYREEE (reference sequence). This chain's CDR3 is CASSFGLVRENTGELFF. CDR3 nucleotides: TGTGCCAGCAGCTTTGGGTTGGTGCGGGAGAACACCGGGGAGCTGTTTTTT.

The J gene is TRBJ1-2, the V gene TRBV6-1, with D tentatively TRBD1 (5 bases). Trimming cost V 5 bases and J 4 bases, with 11 bases left between them. This CDR3 is built from 13 residues. Germline V gene lookup returns CDR1 MNHNS and CDR2 SASEGT. The CDR3 nucleotides are TGTGCCAGCAGTTATGACAGTACCTATGGCTACACCTTC. It is translated as CASSYDSTYGYTF.

This clone was seen a single time. The chain couples TRBV5-4 to TRBJ2-7, with D possibly being TRBD2 (6 bases). V gave up 4 bases and J gave up 0 bases, with 11 bases separating them. This CDR3 contains 14 residues. Germline CDR1 and CDR2: SGHNT and YYREEE (reference sequence). DNA for the CDR3: TGTGCCAGCAGCGGGGACTCCCGCTCCTACGAGCAGTACTTC. Residues: CASSGDSRSYEQYF.

The V and J genes are TRBV14 and TRBJ1-2; tentatively, D is TRBD1 (5 bases). Trimming took off 2 bases at V and 11 bases at J, with 18 bases between the two ends. The CDR3 runs to 14 residues. The germline V gene has CDR1 SGHDN and CDR2 FVKESK. The CDR3 DNA follows: TGTGCCAGCAGCCAACCAGGGAATTCCTTCGGGTACACCTTC. Residues: CASSQPGNSFGYTF.